The present T cell receptor beta chain was sequenced within a study of blood T cells in healthy people across ages. This clonotype has more than one count but fewer than ten. What it recognizes is unknown. Through a sample-barcoded 5' primer and a J-beta primer mix, a second PCR was run for about 6 to 11 cycles. TCRdb called the 5' RACE reads again in MiXCR, with one record for every CDR3 protein. The sample includes roughly 930,000 distinct CDR3 sequences, under 50% of them seen just once. The CDR3 spans 13 residues. In germline, CDR1 is SGHRS, CDR2 YFSETQ. V dropped 7 bases and J dropped 2; count of bases not matched to a gene: 3. Study-wide results and caveats: In older individuals, TCR beta diversity per million T cells was lower, falling roughly linearly with age.

Sequenced material: blood. This TCR was sampled from a man aged 25 to 45 in good health. This chain connects TRBV5-1 to TRBJ1-1; TRBD1 agrees at 9 bases. CDR3 sequence: CASGDRVNTEAFF. In nucleotides, the CDR3 is TGCGCCAGCGGGGACAGGGTCAACACTGAAGCTTTCTTT.